This T cell receptor (beta chain) was profiled in a study of cytotoxic CD8 clonotypes in ibrutinib-treated CLL. Study-wide background: Patients gave response samples after a median about 12 months of treatment, range 6 to 36. General study findings and limits: Patients had baseline clonality above age-matched healthy donors, and this clonality moved with circulating CD8+ T-cell counts.

A note on this clone: Its antigen is unidentified.

The assay was immunoSEQ multiplex PCR, and TCRdb's table has in-frame clones only and misses some. The table shows some 35,000 clones, with 69% occurring only once. CDR3 length: 14 residues. Germline V gene data show CDR1 as KGHSH and CDR2 as LQKENI. V was clipped by 5 bases and J by 6 bases; unmatched bases: 9. The chain combines TRBV18 with TRBJ2-7; 8 nucleotides match TRBD1. Sequencing was performed on PBMCs, taken before ibrutinib treatment. This sequence originates from a human donor with chronic lymphocytic leukemia. This CDR3 is CASSSRDRNFEQYF. Written as DNA, the CDR3 is TGTGCCAGCTCATCCCGGGACAGGAACTTCGAGCAGTACTTC.